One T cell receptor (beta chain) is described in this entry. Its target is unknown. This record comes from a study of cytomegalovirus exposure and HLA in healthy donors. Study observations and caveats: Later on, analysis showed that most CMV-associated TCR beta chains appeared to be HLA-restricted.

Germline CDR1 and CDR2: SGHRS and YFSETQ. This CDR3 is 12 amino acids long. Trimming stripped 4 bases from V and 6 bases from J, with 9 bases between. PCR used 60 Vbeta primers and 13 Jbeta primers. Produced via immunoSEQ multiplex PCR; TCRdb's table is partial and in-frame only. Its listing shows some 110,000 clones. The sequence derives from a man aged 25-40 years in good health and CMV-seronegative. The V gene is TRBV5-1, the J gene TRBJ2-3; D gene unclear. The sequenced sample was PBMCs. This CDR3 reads CASSPPGDTQYF. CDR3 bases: TGCGCCAGCAGCCCTCCCGGGGATACGCAGTATTTT. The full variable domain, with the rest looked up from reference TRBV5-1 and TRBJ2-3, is KAGVTQTPRYLIKTRGQQVTLSCSPISGHRSVSWYQQTPGQGLQFLFEYFSETQRNKGNFPGRFSGRQFSNSRSEMNVSTLELGDSALYLCASSPPGDTQYFGPGTRLTVL.